A single sample is the source of the 9 T cell receptor beta chains below, sequenced in a study of T cell responses to AZD1222 COVID-19 vaccine (dated by TCRdb to about 2021). Library preparation used the immunoSEQ multiplex PCR assay. TCRdb's version of the immuneACCESS table is confined to in-frame rearrangements and falls short of the full clone set. An unresolved V gene accounts for under half of the shortfall where checked; the remainder is of unknown origin. A total of some 95,000 clones appear in this sample, 86% of them only once. Of the sample, 6.3% is held by the ten largest clones. The intended sense of this specimen's time point label: baseline before first vaccination. The starting material was peripheral blood, obtained on day 0 of AZD1222 vaccination. Every receptor here comes from an adult in good health.

The chain combines TRBV13 with TRBJ2-2; tentatively, D is TRBD2 (6 bases). V gave up 3 bases and J gave up 8 bases, with 13 bases separating them. Germline V gives CDR1 PRHDT, CDR2 FYEKMQ (reference sequence). This CDR3 region has 14 residues. The CDR3 bases are TGTGCCAGCAGCTTGTTAACAGGACTAGGGGAGCTGTTTTTT. This sequence encodes CASSLLTGLGELFF. Filled out from reference TRBV13 and TRBJ2-2, the complete variable domain reads AAGVIQSPRHLIKEKRETATLKCYPIPRHDTVYWYQQGPGQDPQFLISFYEKMQSDKGSIPDRFSAQQFSDYHSELNMSSLELGDSALYFCASSLLTGLGELFFGEGSRLTVL.

The genes are TRBV7-9 and TRBJ2-7, with no clear D. Germline V gene data show CDR1 as SEHNR and CDR2 as FQNEAQ (reference sequence). The CDR3 spans 12 residues. The V end was cut by 2 bases, the J end by 9 bases, with 11 bases between. The CDR3 is CASSLSSVGQYF. In DNA, the CDR3 is TGTGCCAGCAGCTTATCGTCGGTAGGGCAGTACTTC.

The chain combines TRBV10-1 with TRBJ2-7; a possible D gene is TRBD1 (6 bases). Trimming shortened V by 0 bases and J by 2 bases, and 26 bases separated the two germline ends. The CDR3 length is 20 residues. CDR1 WNHNN and CDR2 SYGVQD come from the germline V gene (reference sequence). CDR3 amino acids: CASSESFDAKWDTSTYEQYF. CDR3 DNA sequence: TGCGCCAGCAGTGAGTCGTTTGACGCCAAATGGGACACGAGCACCTACGAGCAGTACTTC.

J is TRBJ1-2 and V is TRBV7-8, with 12 nucleotides matching TRBD1. V dropped 4 bases and J dropped 6; count of bases not matched to a gene: 6. The CDR3 consists of 15 residues. Germline V CDR1 and CDR2: SGHVS, FQNEAQ. The CDR3 reads CASSSWDRGRDGYTF. The CDR3 nucleotides read TGTGCCAGCAGCTCCTGGGACAGGGGGCGGGATGGCTACACCTTC.

The CDR3: CASSQDRGSGELFF. CDR3 DNA: TGTGCCAGCAGCCAAGATAGGGGGTCCGGGGAGCTGTTTTTT. This sequence joins TRBV4-2 and TRBJ2-2, with D possibly matching TRBD1 (6 bases). The germline gives CDR1 LGHNA, CDR2 YNFKEQ. V was shortened by 0 bases and J by 6 bases, with 8 bases between the two germline ends. The CDR3 is 14 residues long.

CDR3: CASSYLAAGLNTEAFF. CDR3 DNA: TGTGCCAGCAGTTACCTGGCCGCGGGGTTGAACACTGAAGCTTTCTTT. V gene TRBV6-5 combines with J gene TRBJ1-1; the D is unclear. Trimming removed 2 bases from V and 0 bases from J, with 13 bases in between. The CDR3 consists of 16 residues. Germline-derived CDR1 and CDR2 are MNHEY and SVGAGI.

This chain connects TRBV29-1 to TRBJ2-1, with a possible D match to TRBD1 (5 bases). Between the trimmed V and J ends, which lost 4 bases and 0 bases, there was a span of 19 bases. The germline gives CDR1 SQVTM, CDR2 ANQGSEA. This CDR3 region has 17 residues. CDR3 DNA: TGCAGCGTTGGGGGCGACCTGGCGGCTATCTCCTACAATGAGCAGTTCTTC. It encodes CSVGGDLAAISYNEQFF.

This clone showed up just a few times. The chain couples TRBV11-2 to TRBJ1-1; no clear D. V was trimmed by 5 bases and J by 9 bases, leaving 19 bases between them. The germline CDR1 and CDR2 sequences are SGHAT and FQNNGV. The CDR3 has 14 residues. CDR3 amino acids: CASSQTRGRSKAFF. Here the CDR3 DNA reads TGTGCCAGCAGCCAAACGCGCGGCCGGAGTAAAGCTTTCTTT.

The CDR3: CASSLRTAYEQYF. In DNA, the CDR3 is TGTGCCAGCAGCCTTCGGACAGCCTACGAGCAGTACTTC. This chain uses TRBV7-9 with TRBJ2-7; possible D gene TRBD1, 6 bases. The CDR3 is 13 residues long. Looked up from germline, CDR1 is SEHNR and CDR2 is FQNEAQ (reference sequence). Trimming removed 5 bases at V and 2 bases at J, with 10 bases between.